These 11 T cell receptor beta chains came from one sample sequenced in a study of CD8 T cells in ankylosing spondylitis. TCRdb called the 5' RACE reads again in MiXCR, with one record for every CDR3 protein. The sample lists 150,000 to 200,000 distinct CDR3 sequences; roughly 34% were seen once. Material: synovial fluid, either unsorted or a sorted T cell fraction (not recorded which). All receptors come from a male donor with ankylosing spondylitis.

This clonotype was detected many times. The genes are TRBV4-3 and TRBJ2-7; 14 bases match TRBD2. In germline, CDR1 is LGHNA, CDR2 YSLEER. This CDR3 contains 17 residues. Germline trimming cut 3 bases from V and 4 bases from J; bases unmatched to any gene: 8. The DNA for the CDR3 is TGCGCCAGCAGCCAGGAGGGACTAGCGGGAGTGAGGTACGAGCAGTACTTC. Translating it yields CASSQEGLAGVRYEQYF.

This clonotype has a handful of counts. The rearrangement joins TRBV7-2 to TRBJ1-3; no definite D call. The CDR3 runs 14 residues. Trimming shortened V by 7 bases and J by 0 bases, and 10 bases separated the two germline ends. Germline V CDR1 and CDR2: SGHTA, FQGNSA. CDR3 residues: CASKEGISGNTIYF. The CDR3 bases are TGTGCCAGCAAGGAAGGGATCTCTGGAAACACCATATATTTT.

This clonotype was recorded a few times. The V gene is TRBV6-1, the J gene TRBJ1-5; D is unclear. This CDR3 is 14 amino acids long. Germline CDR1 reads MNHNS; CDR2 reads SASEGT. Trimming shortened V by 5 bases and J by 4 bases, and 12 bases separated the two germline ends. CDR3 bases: TGTGCCAGCAGTCGGCGGCAGACTAATCAGCCCCAGCATTTT. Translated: CASSRRQTNQPQHF.

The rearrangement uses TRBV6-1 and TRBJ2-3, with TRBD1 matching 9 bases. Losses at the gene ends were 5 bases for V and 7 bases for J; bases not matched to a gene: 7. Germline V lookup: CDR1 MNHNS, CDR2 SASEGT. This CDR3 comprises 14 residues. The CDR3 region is CASSTQGAVNTQYF. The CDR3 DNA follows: TGTGCCAGCAGTACACAGGGGGCGGTAAATACGCAGTATTTT.

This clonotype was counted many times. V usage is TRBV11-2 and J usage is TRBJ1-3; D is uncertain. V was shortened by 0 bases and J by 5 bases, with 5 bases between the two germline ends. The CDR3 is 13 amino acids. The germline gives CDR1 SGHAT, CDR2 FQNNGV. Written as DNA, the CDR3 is TGTGCCAGCAGCTTAGAGGGGAGAAACACCATATATTTT. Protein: CASSLEGRNTIYF.

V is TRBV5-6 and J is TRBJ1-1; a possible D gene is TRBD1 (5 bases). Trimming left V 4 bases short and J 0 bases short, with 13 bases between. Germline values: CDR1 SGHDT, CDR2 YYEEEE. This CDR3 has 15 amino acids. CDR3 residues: CASSPFTGMNTEAFF. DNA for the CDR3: TGTGCCAGCAGCCCTTTTACAGGCATGAACACTGAAGCTTTCTTT.

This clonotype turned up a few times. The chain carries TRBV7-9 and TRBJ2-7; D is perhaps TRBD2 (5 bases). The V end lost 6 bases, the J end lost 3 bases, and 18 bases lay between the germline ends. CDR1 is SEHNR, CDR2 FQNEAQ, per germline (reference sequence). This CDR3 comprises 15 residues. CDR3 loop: CASSSGKPSGYEQYF. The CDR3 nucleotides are TGTGCCAGCAGTTCCGGGAAACCCTCGGGCTACGAGCAGTACTTC.

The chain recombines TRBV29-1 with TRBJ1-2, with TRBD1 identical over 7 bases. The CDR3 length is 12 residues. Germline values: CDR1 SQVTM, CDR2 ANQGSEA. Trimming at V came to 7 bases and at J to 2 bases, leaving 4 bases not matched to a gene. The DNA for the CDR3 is TGCAGCGCTAAGACAGGGAACTATGGCTACACCTTC. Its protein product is CSAKTGNYGYTF.

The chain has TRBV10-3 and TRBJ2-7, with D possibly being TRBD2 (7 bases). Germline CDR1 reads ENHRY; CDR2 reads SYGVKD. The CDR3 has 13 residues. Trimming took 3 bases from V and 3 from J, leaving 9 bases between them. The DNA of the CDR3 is TGTGCCATCAGTGACGGGGGGCTCTACGAGCAGTACTTC. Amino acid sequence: CAISDGGLYEQYF.

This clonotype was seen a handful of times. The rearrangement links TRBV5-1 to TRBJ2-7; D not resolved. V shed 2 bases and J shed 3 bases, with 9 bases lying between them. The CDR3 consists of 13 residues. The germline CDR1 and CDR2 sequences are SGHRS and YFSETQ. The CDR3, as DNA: TGCGCCAGCAGCTTACTCGGAGACTACGAGCAGTACTTC. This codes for CASSLLGDYEQYF.

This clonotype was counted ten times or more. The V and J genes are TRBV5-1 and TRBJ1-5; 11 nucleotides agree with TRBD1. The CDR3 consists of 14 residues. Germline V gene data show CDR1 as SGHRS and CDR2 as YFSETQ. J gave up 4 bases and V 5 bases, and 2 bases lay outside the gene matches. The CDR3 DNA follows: TGCGCCAGCAGTTGGGACAGGGGGAATCAGCCCCAGCATTTT. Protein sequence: CASSWDRGNQPQHF.